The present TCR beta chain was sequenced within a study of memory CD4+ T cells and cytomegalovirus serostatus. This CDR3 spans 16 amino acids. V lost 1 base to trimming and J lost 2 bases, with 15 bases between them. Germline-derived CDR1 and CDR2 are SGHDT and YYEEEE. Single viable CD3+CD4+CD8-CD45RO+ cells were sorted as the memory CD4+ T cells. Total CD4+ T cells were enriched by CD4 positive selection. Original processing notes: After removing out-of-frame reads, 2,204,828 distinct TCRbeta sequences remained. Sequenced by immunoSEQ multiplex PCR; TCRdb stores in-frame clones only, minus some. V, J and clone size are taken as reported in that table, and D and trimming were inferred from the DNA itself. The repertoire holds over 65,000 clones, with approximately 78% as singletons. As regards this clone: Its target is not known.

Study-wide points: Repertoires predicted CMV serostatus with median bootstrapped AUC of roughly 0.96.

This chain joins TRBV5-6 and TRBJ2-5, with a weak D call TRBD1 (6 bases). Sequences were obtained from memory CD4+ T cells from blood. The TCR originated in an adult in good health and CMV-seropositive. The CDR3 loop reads CASSLLADRSQETQYF. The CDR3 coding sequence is TGTGCCAGCAGCTTGTTGGCCGACAGGTCTCAAGAGACCCAGTACTTC.